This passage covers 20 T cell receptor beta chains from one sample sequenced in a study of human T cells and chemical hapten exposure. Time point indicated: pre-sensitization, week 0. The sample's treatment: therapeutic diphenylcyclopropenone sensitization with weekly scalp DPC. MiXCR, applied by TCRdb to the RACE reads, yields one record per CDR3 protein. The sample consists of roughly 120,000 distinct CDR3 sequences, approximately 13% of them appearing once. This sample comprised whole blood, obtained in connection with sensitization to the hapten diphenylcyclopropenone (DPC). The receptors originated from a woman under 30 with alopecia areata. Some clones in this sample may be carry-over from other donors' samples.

DNA for the CDR3: TGTGCCAGCAGCTTGTTAGGATCAGGTATTGAGCAGTTCTTC. It yields the protein CASSLLGSGIEQFF. This chain links TRBV5-4 with TRBJ2-1; no firm D call. CDR1 and CDR2 from the germline V gene are SGHNT and YYREEE (reference sequence). Trimming pared 1 base from V and 9 bases from J, leaving 14 bases between. This CDR3 has 14 residues.

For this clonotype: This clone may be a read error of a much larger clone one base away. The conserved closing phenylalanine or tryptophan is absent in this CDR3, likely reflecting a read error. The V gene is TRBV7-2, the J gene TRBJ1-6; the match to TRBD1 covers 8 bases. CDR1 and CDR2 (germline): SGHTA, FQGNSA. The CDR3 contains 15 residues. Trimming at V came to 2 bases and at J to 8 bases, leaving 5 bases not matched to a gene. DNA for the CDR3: TGTGCCAGCAGCTTATTCGGACAGGGCGATTCACCCCTCCACCTT. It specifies CASSLFGQGDSPLHL.

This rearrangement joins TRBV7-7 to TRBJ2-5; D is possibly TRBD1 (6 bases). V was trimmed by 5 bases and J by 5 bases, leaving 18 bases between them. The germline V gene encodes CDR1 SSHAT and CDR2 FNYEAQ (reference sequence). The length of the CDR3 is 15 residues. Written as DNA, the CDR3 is TGTGCCAGCAGCCCACGGTTGACAGGTTTGGAGACCCAGTACTTC. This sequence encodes CASSPRLTGLETQYF. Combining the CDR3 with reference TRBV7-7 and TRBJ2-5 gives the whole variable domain GAGVSQSPRYKVTKRGQDVTLRCDPISSHATLYWYQQALGQGPEFLTYFNYEAQPDKSGLPSDRFSAERPEGSISTLTIQRTEQRDSAMYRCASSPRLTGLETQYFGPGTRLLVL.

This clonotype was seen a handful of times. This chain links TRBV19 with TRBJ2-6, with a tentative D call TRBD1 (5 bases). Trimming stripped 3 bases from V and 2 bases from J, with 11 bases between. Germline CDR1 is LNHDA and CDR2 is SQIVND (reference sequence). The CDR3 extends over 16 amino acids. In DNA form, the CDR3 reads TGTGCCAGTAGTATCTTCTCAGGGACTGGGGCCAACGTCCTGACTTTC. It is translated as CASSIFSGTGANVLTF.

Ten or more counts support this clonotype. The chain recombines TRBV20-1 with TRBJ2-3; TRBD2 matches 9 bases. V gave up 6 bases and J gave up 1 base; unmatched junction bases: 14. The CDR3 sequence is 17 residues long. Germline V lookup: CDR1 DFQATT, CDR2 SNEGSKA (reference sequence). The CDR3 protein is CSARGASGAFGTDTQYF. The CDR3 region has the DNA TGCAGTGCCCGGGGGGCTAGCGGGGCTTTCGGCACAGATACGCAGTATTTT.

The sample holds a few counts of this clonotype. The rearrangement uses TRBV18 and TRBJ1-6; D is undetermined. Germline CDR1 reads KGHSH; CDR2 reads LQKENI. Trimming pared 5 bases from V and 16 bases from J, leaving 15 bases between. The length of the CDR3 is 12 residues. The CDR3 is CASSTEDPALHF. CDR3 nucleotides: TGTGCCAGCTCAACCGAGGACCCGGCTCTCCACTTT.

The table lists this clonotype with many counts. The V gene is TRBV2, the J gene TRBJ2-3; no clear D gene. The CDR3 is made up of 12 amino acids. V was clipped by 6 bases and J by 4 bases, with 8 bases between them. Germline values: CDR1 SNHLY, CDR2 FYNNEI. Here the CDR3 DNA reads TGTGCCAGCAGGCCCAACGCAGATACGCAGTATTTT. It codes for CASRPNADTQYF.

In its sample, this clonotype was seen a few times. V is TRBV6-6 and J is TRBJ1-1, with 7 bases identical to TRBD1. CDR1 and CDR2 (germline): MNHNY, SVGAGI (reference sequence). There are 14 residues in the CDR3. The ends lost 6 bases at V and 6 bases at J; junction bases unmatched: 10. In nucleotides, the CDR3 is TGTGCCAGCAGCCAGGGGGTTCCCTCTGCTGAAGCTTTCTTT. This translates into CASSQGVPSAEAFF.

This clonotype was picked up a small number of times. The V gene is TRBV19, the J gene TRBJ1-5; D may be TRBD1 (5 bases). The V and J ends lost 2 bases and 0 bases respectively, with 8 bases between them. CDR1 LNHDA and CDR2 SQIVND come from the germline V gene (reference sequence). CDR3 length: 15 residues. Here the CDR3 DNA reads TGTGCCAGTAGTATACAGGGAGTTAGCAATCAGCCCCAGCATTTT. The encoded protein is CASSIQGVSNQPQHF.

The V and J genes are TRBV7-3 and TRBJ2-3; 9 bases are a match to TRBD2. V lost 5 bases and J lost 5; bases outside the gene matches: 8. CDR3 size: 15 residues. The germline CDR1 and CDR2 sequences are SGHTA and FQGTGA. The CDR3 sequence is CASSQGSSGGDTQYF. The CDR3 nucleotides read TGTGCCAGCAGCCAAGGGAGTAGCGGGGGAGATACGCAGTATTTT. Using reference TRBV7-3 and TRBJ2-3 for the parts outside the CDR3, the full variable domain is GAGVSQTPSNKVTEKGKYVELRCDPISGHTALYWYRQSLGQGPEFLIYFQGTGAADDSGLPNDRFFAVRPEGSVSTLKIQRTERGDSAVYLCASSQGSSGGDTQYFGPGTRLTVL.

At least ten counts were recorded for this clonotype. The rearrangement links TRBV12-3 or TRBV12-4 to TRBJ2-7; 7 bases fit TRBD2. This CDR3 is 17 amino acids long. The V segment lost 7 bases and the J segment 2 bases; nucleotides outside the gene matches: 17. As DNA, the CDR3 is TGTGCCAGCACCAGGGCTCCCAGCGGGGTAGGGACCTACGAGCAGTACTTC. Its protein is CASTRAPSGVGTYEQYF.

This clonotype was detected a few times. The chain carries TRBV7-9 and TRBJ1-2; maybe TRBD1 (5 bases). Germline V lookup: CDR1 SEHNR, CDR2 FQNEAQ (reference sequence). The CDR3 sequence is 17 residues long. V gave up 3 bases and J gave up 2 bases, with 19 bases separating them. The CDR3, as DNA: TGTGCCAGCAGCTTGCCCGGTCGGGGGAGCTCGAACTATGGCTACACCTTC. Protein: CASSLPGRGSSNYGYTF.

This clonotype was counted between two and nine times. CDR3 coding DNA: TGTGCCAGCAGTTACTCGAGTAGGTCACAGGGGGTTTACGAGCAGTACTTC. Its protein is CASSYSSRSQGVYEQYF. The chain has TRBV6-6 and TRBJ2-7; 8 nucleotides agree with TRBD1. The ends lost 0 bases at V and 4 bases at J; junction bases unmatched: 11. The CDR3 spans 17 residues. Germline-derived CDR1 and CDR2 are MNHNY and SVGAGI (reference sequence).

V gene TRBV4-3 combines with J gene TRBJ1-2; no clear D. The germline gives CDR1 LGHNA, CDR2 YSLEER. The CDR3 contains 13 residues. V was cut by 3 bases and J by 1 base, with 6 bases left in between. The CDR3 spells CASSQTLNYGYTF. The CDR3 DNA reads TGCGCCAGCAGCCAGACACTTAACTATGGCTACACCTTC.

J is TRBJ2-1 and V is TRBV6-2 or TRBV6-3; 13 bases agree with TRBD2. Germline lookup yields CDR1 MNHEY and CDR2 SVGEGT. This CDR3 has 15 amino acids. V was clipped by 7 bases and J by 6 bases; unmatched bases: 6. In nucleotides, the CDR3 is TGTGCCAGCAAACTAACTAGCGGGGGGGCCAATGAGCAGTTCTTC. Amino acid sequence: CASKLTSGGANEQFF.

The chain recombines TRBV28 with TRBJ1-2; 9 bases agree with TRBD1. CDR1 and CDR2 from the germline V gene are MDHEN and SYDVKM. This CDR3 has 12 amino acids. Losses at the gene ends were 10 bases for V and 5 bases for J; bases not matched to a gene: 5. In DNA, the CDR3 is TGTGCCACCCGGGACAGGGCGTATGGCTACACCTTC. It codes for CATRDRAYGYTF.

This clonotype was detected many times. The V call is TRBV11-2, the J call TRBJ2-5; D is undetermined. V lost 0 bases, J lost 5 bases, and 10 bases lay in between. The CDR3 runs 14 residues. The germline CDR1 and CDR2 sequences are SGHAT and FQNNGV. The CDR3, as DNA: TGTGCCAGCAGCTTAGATGGTAGCTTCGAGACCCAGTACTTC. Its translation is CASSLDGSFETQYF.

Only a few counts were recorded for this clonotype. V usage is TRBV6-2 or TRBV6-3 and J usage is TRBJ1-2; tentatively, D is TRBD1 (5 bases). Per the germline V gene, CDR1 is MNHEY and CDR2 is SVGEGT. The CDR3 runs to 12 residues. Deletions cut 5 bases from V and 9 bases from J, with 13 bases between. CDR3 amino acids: CASSPDSGRYTF. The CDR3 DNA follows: TGTGCCAGCAGTCCAGACAGCGGGCGCTACACCTTC.

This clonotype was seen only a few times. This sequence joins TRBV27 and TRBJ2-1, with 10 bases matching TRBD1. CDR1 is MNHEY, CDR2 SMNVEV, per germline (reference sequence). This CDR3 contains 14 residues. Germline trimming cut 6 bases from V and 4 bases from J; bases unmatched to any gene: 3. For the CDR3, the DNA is TGTGCCAGCAGAGGGACAGGGGTTTACAATGAGCAGTTCTTC. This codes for CASRGTGVYNEQFF.

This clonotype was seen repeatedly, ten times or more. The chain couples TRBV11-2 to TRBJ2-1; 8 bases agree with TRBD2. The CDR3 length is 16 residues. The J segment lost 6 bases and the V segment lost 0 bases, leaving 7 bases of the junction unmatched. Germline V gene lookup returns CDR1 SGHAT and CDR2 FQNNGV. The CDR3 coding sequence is TGTGCCAGCAGCTTAGATCGGGCGGGGGGAATCAATGAGCAGTTCTTC. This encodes CASSLDRAGGINEQFF. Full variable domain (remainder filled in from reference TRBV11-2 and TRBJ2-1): EAGVAQSPRYKIIEKRQSVAFWCNPISGHATLYWYQQILGQGPKLLIQFQNNGVVDDSQLPKDRFSAERLKGVDSTLKIQPAKLEDSAVYLCASSLDRAGGINEQFFGPGTRLTVL.